The sequence of this TCR beta chain was determined in a study of cytomegalovirus exposure and HLA in healthy donors. A multiplex PCR was run with 60 Vbeta primers and 13 Jbeta primers. In the authors' workflow: Among the unique TCR beta chains that a later analysis counted, about 85 million in all, around 11 million were shared. The protocol was immunoSEQ multiplex PCR, while the TCRdb copy is restricted to in-frame clones and leaves out a portion. The V and J calls and clone size are taken from that table; D and trimming were inferred from the DNA. The sample lists about 260,000 clones, 72% occurring once. A word on this clone: Antigen unknown.

Study conclusions and caveats: Most of the TCR beta V segments (in an earlier analysis) were productive either about 87% or about 30% of the time. TCR beta V- and J-gene trimming, according to a later analysis, was linked to a missense DCLRE1C variant. The classifier was said to identify cytomegalovirus status with high specificity and sensitivity.

V lost 4 bases and J lost 1; bases outside the gene matches: 8. The CDR3 has 16 amino acids. The germline CDR1 and CDR2 sequences are MGHRA and YSYEKL. This TCR came from a female donor in good health and CMV-seronegative. The specimen was PBMCs. The rearrangement uses TRBV4-1 and TRBJ2-3; the match to TRBD1 covers 7 bases. The CDR3 loop reads CASSPSQGTGTDTQYF. CDR3 DNA sequence: TGCGCCAGCAGCCCGTCACAGGGGACCGGCACAGATACGCAGTATTTT.